One and the same sample provided the 19 T cell receptor beta chains below, sequenced in a study of molecular identifiers for immune sequencing clone quantification. Using its own MiXCR run on the PCR reads, TCRdb lists one record per CDR3 protein. This table has about 320,000 distinct CDR3 sequences, roughly 23% appearing once. Sequencing was performed on naive CD8+ T cells from blood, with Jurkat cell RNA spiked in. The subset here: FACS-sorted CD8+CD4-CCR7+CD45RA+ naive T cells. The receptors were gathered from a human donor in good health. Some libraries in this study had Jurkat cell RNA spiked in.

Regarding this clonotype: This may arise from a read error, as a much more abundant clone is one base away. The CDR3 loop reads CASSLGLATSHEQYF. The CDR3 DNA is TGTGCCAGCAGCTTAGGCCTGGCCACTAGCCACGAGCAGTACTTC. This sequence joins TRBV13 and TRBJ2-7, with D maybe TRBD2 (6 bases). The CDR3 totals 15 residues. The germline CDR1 and CDR2 sequences are PRHDT and FYEKMQ (reference sequence). V was pared by 0 bases and J by 5 bases, with 14 bases between. Filled out from reference TRBV13 and TRBJ2-7, the complete variable domain reads AAGVIQSPRHLIKEKRETATLKCYPIPRHDTVYWYQQGPGQDPQFLISFYEKMQSDKGSIPDRFSAQQFSDYHSELNMSSLELGDSALYFCASSLGLATSHEQYFGPGTRLTVT.

In its sample, this clonotype was seen many times. V usage is TRBV7-9 and J usage is TRBJ2-7; 11 bases align to TRBD2. The CDR3 is 14 residues long. Germline CDR1 SEHNR, CDR2 FQNEAQ (reference sequence). The V and J ends lost 0 bases and 5 bases, in that order; junction bases with no gene match: 0. The CDR3 sequence is CASSLASGRDEQYF. In nucleotides, the CDR3 is TGTGCCAGCAGCTTAGCTAGCGGGAGGGACGAGCAGTACTTC. The full variable domain, its missing parts supplied by reference TRBV7-9 and TRBJ2-7, is DTGVSQNPRHKITKRGQNVTFRCDPISEHNRLYWYRQTLGQGPEFLTYFQNEAQLEKSRLLSDRFSAERPKGSFSTLEIQRTEQGDSAMYLCASSLASGRDEQYFGPGTRLTVT.

This chain links TRBV5-6 with TRBJ2-7; D is unresolved. This CDR3 region has 14 residues. V was cut by 0 bases and J by 5 bases, with 12 bases left in between. Germline V gene sequence: CDR1 SGHDT, CDR2 YYEEEE. The CDR3 region is CASSLGRPSDEQYF. DNA of the CDR3: TGTGCCAGCAGCTTGGGGCGGCCGTCGGACGAGCAGTACTTC.

This clonotype showed up many times. The chain links TRBV28 to TRBJ2-5, with 11 bases fitting TRBD2. Looked up from germline, CDR1 is MDHEN and CDR2 is SYDVKM. The CDR3 is 15 amino acids. V lost 3 bases to trimming and J lost 5 bases; unmatched junction nucleotides: 5. The CDR3 DNA follows: TGTGCCAGCAGTTTTAATCGACTAGCGGGGGAGACCCAGTACTTC. Encoded protein: CASSFNRLAGETQYF.

This clonotype was recorded at least ten times. The chain recombines TRBV7-9 with TRBJ2-3, with 9 bases fitting TRBD2. Germline V lookup: CDR1 SEHNR, CDR2 FQNEAQ (reference sequence). V lost 2 bases and J lost 0; bases outside the gene matches: 3. This CDR3 spans 16 amino acids. The CDR3 DNA reads as TGTGCCAGCAGCTTATTTAGCGGGAGAAGCACAGATACGCAGTATTTT. As protein: CASSLFSGRSTDTQYF.

This clonotype was counted ten times or more. The CDR3 sequence is CASSFHDSGVDTDTQYF. CDR3 sequence (DNA): TGTGCCAGCAGCTTTCACGATAGCGGGGTCGACACAGATACGCAGTATTTT. This chain uses TRBV7-2 with TRBJ2-3; 8 nucleotides line up with TRBD2. The V and J ends lost 3 bases and 2 bases, in that order; junction bases with no gene match: 10. The CDR3 runs 17 residues. The germline V gene has CDR1 SGHTA and CDR2 FQGNSA.

This clonotype was counted ten times or more. V gene TRBV30 combines with J gene TRBJ2-7; TRBD1 is a possible D gene (6 bases). The CDR3 contains 12 residues. Germline values: CDR1 GTSNPN, CDR2 SVGIG (reference sequence). Deletions cut 5 bases from V and 0 bases from J, with 8 bases between. CDR3 region: CAWVDSSYEQYF. The CDR3 DNA sequence: TGTGCCTGGGTGGACAGCTCCTACGAGCAGTACTTC.

This clonotype has at least ten counts. The rearrangement joins TRBV4-3 to TRBJ1-1; 7 bases match TRBD1. The CDR3 is 13 amino acids. Per germline, CDR1 LGHNA and CDR2 YSLEER. V lost 7 bases, J lost 4 bases, and 6 bases stayed unmatched. DNA for the CDR3: TGCGCCAGCACGAGGGGGCTAGGCACTGAAGCTTTCTTT. It codes for CASTRGLGTEAFF.

The table lists this clonotype with a few counts. The chain links TRBV7-9 to TRBJ2-6, with D perhaps TRBD2 (5 bases). With 3 bases removed from V and 0 bases from J, the gap between germline ends came to 15 bases. Germline V lookup: CDR1 SEHNR, CDR2 FQNEAQ (reference sequence). The CDR3 length is 18 residues. Here the CDR3 reads CASSFPGSESSGANVLTF. The CDR3, as DNA: TGTGCCAGCAGCTTTCCGGGATCTGAGAGCTCTGGGGCCAACGTCCTGACTTTC. Complete variable domain (other parts from reference TRBV7-9 and TRBJ2-6): DTGVSQNPRHKITKRGQNVTFRCDPISEHNRLYWYRQTLGQGPEFLTYFQNEAQLEKSRLLSDRFSAERPKGSFSTLEIQRTEQGDSAMYLCASSFPGSESSGANVLTFGAGSRLTVL.

This clonotype showed up many times. The genes are TRBV6-5 and TRBJ2-2; TRBD1 matches 7 bases. The CDR3 has 16 amino acids. V lost 4 bases to trimming and J lost 3 bases; unmatched junction nucleotides: 8. The germline V gene encodes CDR1 MNHEY and CDR2 SVGAGI. The CDR3 coding sequence is TGTGCCAGCAGTTTCGCCGGGACAGATCACACCGGGGAGCTGTTTTTT. Translation gives CASSFAGTDHTGELFF.

This clonotype was counted many times. The chain joins TRBV6-5 to TRBJ1-2; 9 bases align to TRBD1. The CDR3 sequence is 15 residues long. J was trimmed by 6 bases and V by 4 bases; bases with no gene match: 9. Germline CDR1 reads MNHEY; CDR2 reads SVGAGI. DNA for the CDR3: TGTGCCAGCAGTTCCCCAAGGACAGGGGAAGATGGCTACACCTTC. The encoded protein is CASSSPRTGEDGYTF.

Of note for this clonotype: This may be a read error, as it is one base from a much larger clone. This likely comes from a read error, as the CDR3 has no conserved phenylalanine or tryptophan at its end. The V and J genes are TRBV7-6 and TRBJ1-1; no reliable D call. The CDR3 has 13 residues. Germline CDR1 is SGHVS and CDR2 is FNYEAQ. V shed 5 bases and J shed 4 bases, with 11 bases lying between them. The CDR3 region has the DNA TGTGCCAGCAGCCCCGGACCGATCACTGAAGCTTTCTCT. Encoded protein: CASSPGPITEAFS.

Remarks on this clonotype: A much larger clone is a single base away; this may be a read error. The genes are TRBV4-3 and TRBJ1-5, with 7 positions matching TRBD1. This CDR3 comprises 16 residues. The germline V gene encodes CDR1 LGHNA and CDR2 YSLEER. Germline trimming cut 0 bases from V and 6 bases from J; bases unmatched to any gene: 8. The CDR3 DNA follows: TGCGCCAGCAGCCAAGAAATCGGACAGGCATCTCAGCCCCAGCATTTT. Encoded protein: CASSQEIGQASQPQHF.

As to this clonotype: This may arise from a read error, as a much more abundant clone is one base away. V is TRBV11-3 and J is TRBJ2-1; D is perhaps TRBD2 (5 bases). Germline CDR1 SGHNT, CDR2 YENEEA. Trimming pared 7 bases from V and 8 bases from J, leaving 15 bases between. CDR3 length equals 13 residues. CDR3 nucleotides: TGTGCCAGCAAGATGAGGGATGGGGATGAGCAGTTCTTC. Amino acids: CASKMRDGDEQFF.

This clonotype was seen a handful of times. This chain connects TRBV10-3 to TRBJ2-7; 11 nucleotides match TRBD2. Germline lookup yields CDR1 ENHRY and CDR2 SYGVKD. The ends lost 3 bases at V and 3 bases at J; junction bases unmatched: 4. The CDR3 is 15 residues long. This CDR3 is CAISDPSGGHYEQYF. CDR3 coding DNA: TGTGCCATCAGTGACCCTAGCGGGGGGCACTACGAGCAGTACTTC.

This clonotype has only a few counts. It may be a read error: a sequence one base away is much more abundant. This chain connects TRBV20-1 to TRBJ1-3; possible D gene TRBD1, 5 bases. The CDR3 runs 12 residues. The V gene's germline CDR1 is DFQATT and CDR2 SNEGSKA (reference sequence). CDR3 amino acids: CSAWDPGNTMYF. The CDR3 coding sequence is TGCAGTGCCTGGGACCCTGGAAACACCATGTATTTT.

As for this clonotype: This may be a read error, as it is one base from a much larger clone. As the CDR3 is not closed by the conserved phenylalanine or tryptophan, this likely results from a read error. The V gene is TRBV6-5, the J gene TRBJ1-1; unclear D gene. CDR1 is MNHEY and CDR2 is SVGAGI in the germline V gene. Between the trimmed V and J ends, which lost 2 bases and 10 bases, there was a span of 11 bases. The CDR3 spans 12 residues. The CDR3 DNA follows: TGTGCCAGCAGTTACCCTGGAGTCGGAGCTTTCCTT. Encoded protein: CASSYPGVGAFL.

A note on this clonotype: A much larger clone sits a single nucleotide away, making a read error possible. This CDR3 fails to terminate in the conserved phenylalanine or tryptophan, so it likely reflects a read error. The J gene is TRBJ1-6, the V gene TRBV7-9; a weak D match, TRBD1 (5 bases). The CDR3 is made up of 16 amino acids. With 6 bases removed from V and 8 bases from J, the gap between germline ends came to 20 bases. Germline values: CDR1 SEHNR, CDR2 FQNEAQ (reference sequence). CDR3 nucleotides: TGTGCCAGCAGAGCCCGGGACCTACGATCGGATTCACCCCTCCACTGT. Residues: CASRARDLRSDSPLHC.

This clonotype appeared many times. This chain uses TRBV4-3 with TRBJ1-5; tentative D call: TRBD1 (5 bases). Trimming stripped 0 bases from V and 5 bases from J, with 23 bases between. This CDR3 is 19 amino acids long. Germline CDR1 is LGHNA and CDR2 is YSLEER. CDR3 region: CASSQDSRGIGTSYQPQHF. DNA for the CDR3: TGCGCCAGCAGCCAAGATTCGCGAGGTATAGGGACTTCCTATCAGCCCCAGCATTTT.